This T cell receptor beta chain is from a study of blood T cell repertoires in COVID-19. Study overall: T cells, B-cell-depleted T cells, or PBMCs supplied cDNA or gDNA.

Clones were sequenced by immunoSEQ multiplex PCR, and TCRdb holds only the in-frame ones, with some missing. The sample consists of roughly 300,000 clones, approximately 88% of them appearing once. The sample comprised peripheral blood. This receptor was obtained from a man between 18 and 29 years old with active or convalescent COVID-19.

The CDR3 protein is CASSELPSGGASYNEQFF. CDR3 nucleotides: TGTGCCAGCAGTGAATTGCCTAGCGGGGGGGCCTCCTACAATGAGCAGTTCTTC. The chain employs TRBV25-1 and TRBJ2-1; TRBD2 matches 12 bases. The CDR3 runs 18 residues. Germline V gene sequence: CDR1 MGHDK, CDR2 SYGVNS. Germline trimming cut 1 base from V and 0 bases from J; bases unmatched to any gene: 4.